This T cell receptor (beta chain) comes out of a study of T cells in localized non-small cell lung cancer. Sequencing was performed with immunoSEQ multiplex PCR; in TCRdb, only in-frame clones are kept and a portion is missing. The sample has some 19,000 clones, 80% to 95% seen once; the top ten hold less than 5%. The receptor's source is a male donor at least 60 years old with stage I squamous cell lung carcinoma. The sample consisted of peripheral blood, taken before any cancer treatment.

CDR3 loop: CASSQEVVSYNEQFF. Here the CDR3 DNA reads TGCGCCAGCAGCCAAGAGGTAGTTTCCTACAATGAGCAGTTCTTC. This rearrangement joins TRBV4-3 to TRBJ2-1; D is unclear. The germline gives CDR1 LGHNA, CDR2 YSLEER. The CDR3 totals 15 residues. The V gene lost 0 bases and the J gene lost 1 base, with 7 bases spanning the gap.